One T cell receptor beta chain is described in this entry. This record belongs to a study of graft-versus-host responses after intestinal transplantation. As for the study in general: In this cohort, recipients had multivisceral, liver-intestinal, or isolated intestinal transplants. Every transplant recipient was induced with anti-thymocyte globulin, then maintained on tacrolimus and steroids for about three years.

TCRdb keeps only in-frame clones here, not all; method: immunoSEQ multiplex PCR. Of over 20,000 clones listed, more than 40% are singletons. Per germline, CDR1 MNHNY and CDR2 SVGAGI (reference sequence). The CDR3 sequence is 16 residues long. Trimming cost V 2 bases and J 3 bases, with 16 bases left between them. After the reaction, the investigators sorted the proliferating CFSE-low CD3+CD4+ and CD3+CD8+ responders. Sample: alloreactive CD4+ T cells from a mixed lymphocyte reaction culture, taken before intestinal transplant. Subset meaning: CFSE-low proliferating T cells sorted from roughly 6-day pre-transplant mixed lymphocyte reaction (GvH or HvG direction). The sequence derives from a human patient who received an intestinal transplant. The chain employs TRBV6-6 and TRBJ1-1, with D tentatively TRBD1 (5 bases). Here the CDR3 reads CASSYLRTLGHTEAFF. For the CDR3, the DNA is TGTGCCAGCAGTTACCTTCGGACCCTGGGGCACACTGAAGCTTTCTTT.